The T cell receptor (beta chain) under discussion was sequenced for a study of blood T cell repertoires in COVID-19. Study details: COVID-19 samples collected from the United States, Italy and Spain covered acute and convalescent phases. T cells, B-cell-depleted T cells, or PBMCs provided the cDNA or gDNA that served as material.

Original methodology: Amplification with reference gene primers provided the estimates of nucleated cell counts. Assay: immunoSEQ multiplex PCR; the TCRdb copy retains only in-frame clones and omits some. V, J and clone size are those of that table, while D and trimming were read from the DNA. The table has some 200,000 clones, 65% to 85% seen once. This CDR3 is 13 amino acids long. Germline CDR1 is KGHSH and CDR2 is LQKENI. Trimming took 2 bases from V and 6 from J, leaving 8 bases between them. The V and J genes are TRBV18 and TRBJ1-5; no definite D call. Input material: peripheral blood. The TCR sequence derives from a woman in her twenties or thirties who had recovered from COVID-19. The CDR3 is CASSPGEIQPQHF. The CDR3 region has the DNA TGTGCCAGCTCACCAGGAGAAATTCAGCCCCAGCATTTT. The whole variable domain, remainder taken from reference TRBV18 and TRBJ1-5, is NAGVMQNPRHLVRRRGQEARLRCSPMKGHSHVYWYRQLPEEGLKFMVYLQKENIIDESGMPKERFSAEFPKEGPSILRIQQVVRGDSAAYFCASSPGEIQPQHFGDGTRLSIL.